This is a list of T cell receptor beta chains from one sample in a study of blood T cell repertoires in COVID-19. The data were produced by immunoSEQ multiplex PCR, yet TCRdb's version contains in-frame clones alone and is incomplete. The sample carries around 260,000 clones, approximately 92% recorded once. Sequencing was done on a sample of peripheral blood. The source of these receptors is a person aged 18 to 35 with COVID-19, enrolled during active disease. CDR3s include the opening cysteine and the closing phenylalanine or tryptophan. A D gene is named only where the DNA matches it firmly.

V gene	CDR3 length	J gene	D gene	CDR3 protein
TRBV28	14	TRBJ1-2	.	CASSRRAGIHGYTF
TRBV28	15	TRBJ1-4	TRBD1	CASSLVGTDNEKLFF
TRBV19	14	TRBJ1-1	.	CASNVGTMNTEAFF
TRBV9	18	TRBJ2-7	TRBD1	CASSAGTGGRLAPDEQYF
TRBV6-5	15	TRBJ1-5	.	CASSSYSYSNQPQHF
TRBV7-2	13	TRBJ2-3	.	CASSLEIRDTQYF
TRBV5-3	13	TRBJ2-7	TRBD1	CARSLARGPEQYF
TRBV24-1	17	TRBJ2-2	.	CATSDSSAGVRTGELFF
TRBV7-8	14	TRBJ1-1	.	CASSLGRTPSEAFF
TRBV28	13	TRBJ2-7	TRBD1	CASSPHMGTEEYF
TRBV7-3	13	TRBJ2-3	.	CASSLMGGDTQYF
TRBV11-2	15	TRBJ2-1	.	CASSFSVADSNEQFF
TRBV12-3/TRBV12-4	13	TRBJ2-3	.	CASSLATASTQYF
TRBV19	14	TRBJ1-3	.	CASSIGHTGNTIYF
TRBV14	17	TRBJ2-1	TRBD2	CASSLALLAGVINEQFF
TRBV5-4	14	TRBJ1-2	TRBD1	CASSRQGEGFGYTF
TRBV5-4	14	TRBJ1-1	TRBD1	CASSSRTGETEAFF
TRBV3-1/TRBV3-2	17	TRBJ2-2	.	CASTPDRDFLNTGELFF
TRBV7-2	15	TRBJ2-7	TRBD2	CASSFGLALSYEQYF
TRBV6-2/TRBV6-3	14	TRBJ1-6	.	CASSEGGRNSPLHF